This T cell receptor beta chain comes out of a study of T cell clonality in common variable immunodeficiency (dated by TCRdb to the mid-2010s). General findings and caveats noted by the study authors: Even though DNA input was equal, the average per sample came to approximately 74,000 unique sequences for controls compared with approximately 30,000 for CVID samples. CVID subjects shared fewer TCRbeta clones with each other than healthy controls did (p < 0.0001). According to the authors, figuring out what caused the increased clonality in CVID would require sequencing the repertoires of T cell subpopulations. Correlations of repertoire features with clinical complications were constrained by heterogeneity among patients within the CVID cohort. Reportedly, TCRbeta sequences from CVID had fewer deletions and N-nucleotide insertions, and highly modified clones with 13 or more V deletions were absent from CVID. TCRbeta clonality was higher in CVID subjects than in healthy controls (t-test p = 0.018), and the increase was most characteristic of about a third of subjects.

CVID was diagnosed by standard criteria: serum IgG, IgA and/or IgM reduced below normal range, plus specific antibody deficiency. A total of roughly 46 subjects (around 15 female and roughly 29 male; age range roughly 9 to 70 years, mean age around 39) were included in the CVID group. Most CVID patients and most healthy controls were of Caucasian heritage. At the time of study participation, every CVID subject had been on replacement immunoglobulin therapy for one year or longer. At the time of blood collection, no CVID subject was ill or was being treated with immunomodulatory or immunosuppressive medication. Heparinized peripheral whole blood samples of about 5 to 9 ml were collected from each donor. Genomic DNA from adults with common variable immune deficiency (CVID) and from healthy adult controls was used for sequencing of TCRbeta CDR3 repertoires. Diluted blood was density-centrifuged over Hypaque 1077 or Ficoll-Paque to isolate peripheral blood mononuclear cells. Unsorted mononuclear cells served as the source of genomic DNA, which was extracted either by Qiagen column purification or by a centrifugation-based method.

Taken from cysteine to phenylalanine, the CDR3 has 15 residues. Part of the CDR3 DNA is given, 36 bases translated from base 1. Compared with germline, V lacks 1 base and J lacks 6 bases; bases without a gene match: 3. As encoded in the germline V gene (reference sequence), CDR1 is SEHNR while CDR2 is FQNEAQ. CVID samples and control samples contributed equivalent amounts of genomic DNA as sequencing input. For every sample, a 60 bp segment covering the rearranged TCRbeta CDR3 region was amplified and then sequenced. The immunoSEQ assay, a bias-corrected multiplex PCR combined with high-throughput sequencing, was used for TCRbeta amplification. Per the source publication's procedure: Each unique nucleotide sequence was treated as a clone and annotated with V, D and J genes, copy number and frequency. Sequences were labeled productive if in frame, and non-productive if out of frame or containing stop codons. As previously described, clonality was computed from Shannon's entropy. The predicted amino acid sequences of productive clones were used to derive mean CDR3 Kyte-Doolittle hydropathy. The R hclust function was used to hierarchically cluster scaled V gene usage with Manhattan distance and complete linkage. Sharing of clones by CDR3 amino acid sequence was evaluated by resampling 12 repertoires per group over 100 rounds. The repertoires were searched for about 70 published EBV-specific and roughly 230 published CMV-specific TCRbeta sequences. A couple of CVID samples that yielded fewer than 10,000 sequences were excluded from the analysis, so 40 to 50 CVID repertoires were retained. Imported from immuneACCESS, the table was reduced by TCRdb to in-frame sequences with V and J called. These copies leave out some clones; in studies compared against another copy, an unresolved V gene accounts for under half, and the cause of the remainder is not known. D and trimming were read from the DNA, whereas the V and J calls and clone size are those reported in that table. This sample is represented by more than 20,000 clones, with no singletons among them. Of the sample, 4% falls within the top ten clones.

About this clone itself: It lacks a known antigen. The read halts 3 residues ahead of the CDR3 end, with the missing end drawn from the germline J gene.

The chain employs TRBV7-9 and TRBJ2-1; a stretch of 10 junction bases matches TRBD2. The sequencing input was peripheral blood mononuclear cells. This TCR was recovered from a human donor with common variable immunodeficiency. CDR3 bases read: TGTGCCAGCAGCTTAGGAGCGGGAGGGCTCAATGAG. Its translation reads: CASSLGAGGLNE. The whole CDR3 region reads CASSLGAGGLNEQFF.